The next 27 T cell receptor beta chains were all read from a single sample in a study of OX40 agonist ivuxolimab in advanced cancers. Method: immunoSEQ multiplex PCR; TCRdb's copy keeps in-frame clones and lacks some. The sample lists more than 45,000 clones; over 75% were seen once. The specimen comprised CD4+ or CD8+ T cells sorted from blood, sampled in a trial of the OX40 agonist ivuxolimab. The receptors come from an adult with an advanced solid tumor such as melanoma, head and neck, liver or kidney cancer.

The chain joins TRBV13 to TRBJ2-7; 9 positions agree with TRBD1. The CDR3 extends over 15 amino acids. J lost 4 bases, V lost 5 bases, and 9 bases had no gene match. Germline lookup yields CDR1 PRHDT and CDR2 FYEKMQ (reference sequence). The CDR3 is CASSPPGQGSYEQYF. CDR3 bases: TGTGCCAGCAGCCCCCCGGGACAGGGATCTTACGAGCAGTACTTC.

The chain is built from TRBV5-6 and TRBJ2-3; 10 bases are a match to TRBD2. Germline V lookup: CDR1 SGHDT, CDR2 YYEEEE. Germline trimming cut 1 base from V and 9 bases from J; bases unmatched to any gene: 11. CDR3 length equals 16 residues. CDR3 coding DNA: TGTGCCAGCAGCTTGATTGTTCTAGCGGGAGCCGAGACGCAGTATTTT. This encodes CASSLIVLAGAETQYF. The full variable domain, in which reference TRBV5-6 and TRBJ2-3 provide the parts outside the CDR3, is DAGVTQSPTHLIKTRGQQVTLRCSPKSGHDTVSWYQQALGQGPQFIFQYYEEEERQRGNFPDRFSGHQFPNYSSELNVNALLLGDSALYLCASSLIVLAGAETQYFGPGTRLTVL.

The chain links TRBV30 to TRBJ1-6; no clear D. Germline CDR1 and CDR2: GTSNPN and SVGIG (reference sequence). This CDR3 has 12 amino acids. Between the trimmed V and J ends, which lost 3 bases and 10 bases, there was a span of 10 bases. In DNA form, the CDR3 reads TGTGCCTGGAGCGACCTGGGGTCACCCCTCCACTTT. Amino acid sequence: CAWSDLGSPLHF. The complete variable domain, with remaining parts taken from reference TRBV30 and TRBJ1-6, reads SQTIHQWPATLVQPVGSPLSLECTVEGTSNPNLYWYRQAAGRGLQLLFYSVGIGQISSEVPQNLSASRPQDRQFILSSKKLLLSDSGFYLCAWSDLGSPLHFGNGTRLTVT.

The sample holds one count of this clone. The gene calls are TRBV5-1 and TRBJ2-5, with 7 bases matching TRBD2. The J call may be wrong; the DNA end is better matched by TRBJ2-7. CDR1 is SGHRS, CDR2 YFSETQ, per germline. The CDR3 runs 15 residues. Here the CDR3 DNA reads TGCGCCAGCAGCGCCTCTAGCGGCGGACTTTACGAGCAGTACTTC. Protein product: CASSASSGGLYEQYF.

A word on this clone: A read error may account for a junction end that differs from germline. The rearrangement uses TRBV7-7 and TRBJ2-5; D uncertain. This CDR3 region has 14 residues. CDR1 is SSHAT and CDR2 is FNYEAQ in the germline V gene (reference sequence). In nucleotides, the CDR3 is TGTGCTAGCAGCTCCAACCCCGCGTTAGAGACCCAGTACTTC. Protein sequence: CASSSNPALETQYF. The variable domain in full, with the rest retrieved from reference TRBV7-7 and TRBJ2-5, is GAGVSQSPRYKVTKRGQDVTLRCDPISSHATLYWYQQALGQGPEFLTYFNYEAQPDKSGLPSDRFSAERPEGSISTLTIQRTEQRDSAMYRCASSSNPALETQYFGPGTRLLVL.

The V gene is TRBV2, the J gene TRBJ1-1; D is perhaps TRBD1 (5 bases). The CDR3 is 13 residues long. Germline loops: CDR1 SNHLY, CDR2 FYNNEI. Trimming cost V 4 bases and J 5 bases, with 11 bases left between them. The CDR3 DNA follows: TGTGCCAGCAGTGTTGAGGGGAGGACTGAAGCTTTCTTT. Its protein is CASSVEGRTEAFF.

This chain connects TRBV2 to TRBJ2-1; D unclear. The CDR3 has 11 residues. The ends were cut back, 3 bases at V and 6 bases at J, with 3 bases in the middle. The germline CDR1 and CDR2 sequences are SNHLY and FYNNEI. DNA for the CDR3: TGTGCCAGCAGTGACCTCAATGAGCAGTTCTTC. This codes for CASSDLNEQFF.

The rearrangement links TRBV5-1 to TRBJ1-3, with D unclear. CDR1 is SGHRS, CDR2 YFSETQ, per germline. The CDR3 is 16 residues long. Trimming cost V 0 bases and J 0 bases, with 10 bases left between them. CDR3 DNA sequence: TGCGCCAGCAGCTTGGCTGAGGGCAGCTCTGGAAACACCATATATTTT. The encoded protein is CASSLAEGSSGNTIYF.

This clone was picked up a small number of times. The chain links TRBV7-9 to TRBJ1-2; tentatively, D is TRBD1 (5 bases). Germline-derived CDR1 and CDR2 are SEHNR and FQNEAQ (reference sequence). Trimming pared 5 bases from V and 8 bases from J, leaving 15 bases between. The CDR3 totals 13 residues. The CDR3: CASSHPDSSGYTF. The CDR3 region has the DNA TGTGCCAGCAGCCATCCTGACAGTTCGGGCTACACCTTC.

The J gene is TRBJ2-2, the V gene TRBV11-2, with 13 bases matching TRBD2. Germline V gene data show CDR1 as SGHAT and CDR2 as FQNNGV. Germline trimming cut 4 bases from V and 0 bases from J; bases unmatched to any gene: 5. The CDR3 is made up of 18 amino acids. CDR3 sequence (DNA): TGTGCCAGCAGCTATGGGACTAGCGGGAACGCGAACACCGGGGAGCTGTTTTTT. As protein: CASSYGTSGNANTGELFF.

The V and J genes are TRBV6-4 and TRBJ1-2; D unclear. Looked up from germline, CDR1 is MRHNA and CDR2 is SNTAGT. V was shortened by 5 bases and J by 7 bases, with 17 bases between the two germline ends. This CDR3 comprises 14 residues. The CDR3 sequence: CASSLPPRIRGYTF. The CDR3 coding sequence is TGTGCCAGCAGTTTACCCCCGAGGATCCGTGGCTACACCTTC.

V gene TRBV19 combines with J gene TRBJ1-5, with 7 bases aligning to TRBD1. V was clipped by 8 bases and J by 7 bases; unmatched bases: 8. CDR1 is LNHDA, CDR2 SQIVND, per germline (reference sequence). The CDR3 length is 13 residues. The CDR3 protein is CASDTGERQPQHF. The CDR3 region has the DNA TGTGCCAGTGATACAGGGGAAAGACAGCCCCAGCATTTT.

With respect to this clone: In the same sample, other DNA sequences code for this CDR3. The CDR3 DNA reads TGCGCCAGCAGCTTGGCGGGGGACTCCTACGAGCAGTACTTC. Protein product: CASSLAGDSYEQYF. The J gene is TRBJ2-7, the V gene TRBV5-1; D perhaps matches TRBD2 (6 bases). This CDR3 has 14 amino acids. V lost 0 bases, J lost 0 bases, and 7 bases lay in between. CDR1 SGHRS and CDR2 YFSETQ come from the germline V gene.

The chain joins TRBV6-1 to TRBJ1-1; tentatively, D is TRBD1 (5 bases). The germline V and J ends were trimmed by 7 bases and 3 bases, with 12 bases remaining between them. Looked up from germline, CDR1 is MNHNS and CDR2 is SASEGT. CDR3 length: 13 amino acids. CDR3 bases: TGTGCCAGCACTTCAGGGACGGACACTGAAGCTTTCTTT. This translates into CASTSGTDTEAFF.

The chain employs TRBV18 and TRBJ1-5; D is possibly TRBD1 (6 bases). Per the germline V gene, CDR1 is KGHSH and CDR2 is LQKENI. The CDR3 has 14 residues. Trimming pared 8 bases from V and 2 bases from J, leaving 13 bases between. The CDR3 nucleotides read TGTGCCAGCGCCAGGGGCGTCGGCAATCAGCCCCAGCATTTT. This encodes CASARGVGNQPQHF.

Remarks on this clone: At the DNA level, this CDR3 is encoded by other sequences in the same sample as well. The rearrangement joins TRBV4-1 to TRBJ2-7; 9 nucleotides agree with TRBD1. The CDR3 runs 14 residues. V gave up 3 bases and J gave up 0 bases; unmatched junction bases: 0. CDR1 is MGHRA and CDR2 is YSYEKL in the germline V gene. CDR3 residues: CASSQDRGSYEQYF. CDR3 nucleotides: TGCGCCAGCAGCCAGGACAGGGGCTCCTACGAGCAGTACTTC.

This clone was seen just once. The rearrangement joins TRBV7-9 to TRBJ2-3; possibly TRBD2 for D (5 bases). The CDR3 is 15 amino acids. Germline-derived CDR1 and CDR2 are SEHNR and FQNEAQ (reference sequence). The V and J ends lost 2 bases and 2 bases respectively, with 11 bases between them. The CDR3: CASSLWGDLTDTQYF. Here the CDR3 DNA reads TGTGCCAGCAGCTTATGGGGAGACCTCACAGATACGCAGTATTTT.

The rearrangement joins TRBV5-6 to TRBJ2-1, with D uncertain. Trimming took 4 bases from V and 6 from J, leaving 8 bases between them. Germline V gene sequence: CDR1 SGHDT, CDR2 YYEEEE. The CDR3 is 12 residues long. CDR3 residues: CASSSYSNEQFF. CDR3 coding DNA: TGTGCCAGCAGCAGTTATTCCAATGAGCAGTTCTTC.

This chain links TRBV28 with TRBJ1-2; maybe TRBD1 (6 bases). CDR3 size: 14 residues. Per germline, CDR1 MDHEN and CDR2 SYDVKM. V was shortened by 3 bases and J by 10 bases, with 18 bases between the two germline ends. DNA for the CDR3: TGTGCCAGCAGTTTTTCTAAGGGGGACGGCGACTACACCTTC. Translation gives CASSFSKGDGDYTF.

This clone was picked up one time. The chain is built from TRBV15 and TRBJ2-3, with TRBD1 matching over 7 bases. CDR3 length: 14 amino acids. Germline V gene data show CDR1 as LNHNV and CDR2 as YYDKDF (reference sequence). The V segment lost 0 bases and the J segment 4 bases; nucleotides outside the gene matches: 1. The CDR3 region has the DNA TGTGCCACCAGCAGAGATAGGGGGCCAGATACGCAGTATTTT. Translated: CATSRDRGPDTQYF.

CDR3 sequence (DNA): TGTGCCAGCAGTTACCGGGGGACAGGAGGGCACGAGCAGTACTTC. Encoded protein: CASSYRGTGGHEQYF. This sequence joins TRBV6-5 and TRBJ2-7; 8 bases are a match to TRBD1. The CDR3 contains 15 residues. Germline values: CDR1 MNHEY, CDR2 SVGAGI. The junction had 8 bases not matched to a gene; V was cut back by 2 bases and J by 5 bases.

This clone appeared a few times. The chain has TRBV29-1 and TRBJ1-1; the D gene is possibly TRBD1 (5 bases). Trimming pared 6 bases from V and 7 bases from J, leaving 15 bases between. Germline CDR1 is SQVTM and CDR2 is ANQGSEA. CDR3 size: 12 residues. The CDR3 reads CSVRDGGNEAFF. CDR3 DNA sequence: TGCAGCGTCCGGGACGGGGGAAATGAAGCTTTCTTT.

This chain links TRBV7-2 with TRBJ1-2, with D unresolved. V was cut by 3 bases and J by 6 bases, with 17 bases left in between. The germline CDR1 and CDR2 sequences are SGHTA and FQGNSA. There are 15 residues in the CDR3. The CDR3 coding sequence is TGTGCCAGCAGCTTGCATTATGCTAACCTAAATGGCTACACCTTC. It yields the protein CASSLHYANLNGYTF.

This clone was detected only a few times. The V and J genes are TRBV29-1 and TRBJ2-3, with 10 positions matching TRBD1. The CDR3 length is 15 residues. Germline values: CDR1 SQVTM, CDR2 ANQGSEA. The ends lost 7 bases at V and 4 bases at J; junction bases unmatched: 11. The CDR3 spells CSAGGTGAVPDTQYF. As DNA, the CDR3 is TGCAGCGCTGGGGGGACAGGGGCGGTTCCAGATACGCAGTATTTT.

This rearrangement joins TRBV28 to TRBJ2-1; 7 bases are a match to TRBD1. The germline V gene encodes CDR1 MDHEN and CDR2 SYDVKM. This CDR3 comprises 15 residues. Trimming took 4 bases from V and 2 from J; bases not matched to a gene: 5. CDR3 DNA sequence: TGTGCCAGCAGTTCAGGACAGGATACCTACAATGAGCAGTTCTTC. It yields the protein CASSSGQDTYNEQFF. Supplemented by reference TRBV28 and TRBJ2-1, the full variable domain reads DVKVTQSSRYLVKRTGEKVFLECVQDMDHENMFWYRQDPGLGLRLIYFSYDVKMKEKGDIPEGYSVSREKKERFSLILESASTNQTSMYLCASSSGQDTYNEQFFGPGTRLTVL.

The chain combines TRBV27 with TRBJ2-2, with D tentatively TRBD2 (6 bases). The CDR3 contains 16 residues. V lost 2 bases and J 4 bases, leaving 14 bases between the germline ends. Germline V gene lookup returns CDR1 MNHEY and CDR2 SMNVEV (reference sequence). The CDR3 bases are TGTGCCAGCAGTTTAAAGGAGGGGTGGGCCACCGGGGAGCTGTTTTTT. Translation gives CASSLKEGWATGELFF.

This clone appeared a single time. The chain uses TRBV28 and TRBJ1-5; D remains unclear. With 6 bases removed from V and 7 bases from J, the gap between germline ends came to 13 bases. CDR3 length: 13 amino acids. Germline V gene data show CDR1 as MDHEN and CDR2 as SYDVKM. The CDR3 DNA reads TGTGCCAGCAGGGCCTCATCGGACCAGCCCCAGCATTTT. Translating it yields CASRASSDQPQHF.